The 3 T cell receptor beta chains given below trace back to one sample, sequenced in a study of human T cells and chemical hapten exposure (dated by TCRdb to the early 2020s). The library was prepared using RACE. The run used a NextSeq 500. In TCRdb, the public reads were trimmed at Q25 with fastp and aligned with MiXCR, with productive beta chains retained. When rows share a CDR3 protein, they turn into one entry using the most common DNA and genes. This sample has around 110,000 distinct CDR3 sequences in its table, and 9.5% to 13% of those were observed once. The ten largest clones take up 1.2% to 1.5% of the sample. This specimen's time point label, per the study, means: patch test 1, 2 weeks after DPC sensitization. The treatment or condition label here, explained by the study, means: therapeutic diphenylcyclopropenone sensitization with weekly scalp DPC. The input for sequencing was whole blood, taken in connection with sensitization to the hapten diphenylcyclopropenone (DPC). The receptors stem from a woman in her fifties or sixties with alopecia areata. Some clones in this sample may be carry-over from other donors' samples.

There are many counts of this clonotype. The rearrangement joins TRBV27 to TRBJ1-6; the match to TRBD1 covers 7 bases. The germline gives CDR1 MNHEY, CDR2 SMNVEV (reference sequence). This CDR3 spans 15 amino acids. V was clipped by 6 bases and J by 7 bases; unmatched bases: 9. CDR3 in DNA: TGTGCCAGCAGGCCAGGACAGGAGAAAAATTCACCCCTCCACTTT. The encoded protein is CASRPGQEKNSPLHF.

As regards this clonotype: A much bigger clone sits one base away, suggesting this may be a read error. The chain uses TRBV18 and TRBJ1-5; 11 nucleotides match TRBD1. CDR1 and CDR2 from the germline V gene are KGHSH and LQKENI. The ends lost 5 bases at V and 6 bases at J; junction bases unmatched: 12. There are 17 residues in the CDR3. The CDR3 sequence is CASSSSRGQGAIQPQHF. Here the CDR3 DNA reads TGTGCCAGCTCATCATCCCGCGGACAGGGGGCAATTCAGCCCCAGCATTTT.

The chain couples TRBV19 to TRBJ2-5, with D maybe TRBD1 (6 bases). V was shortened by 10 bases and J by 5 bases, with 17 bases between the two germline ends. The CDR3 loop spans 13 amino acids. Germline lookup yields CDR1 LNHDA and CDR2 SQIVND (reference sequence). The CDR3 protein is CATRGPSFETQYF. CDR3 nucleotide sequence: TGTGCCACCAGGGGTCCTAGCTTCGAGACCCAGTACTTC.